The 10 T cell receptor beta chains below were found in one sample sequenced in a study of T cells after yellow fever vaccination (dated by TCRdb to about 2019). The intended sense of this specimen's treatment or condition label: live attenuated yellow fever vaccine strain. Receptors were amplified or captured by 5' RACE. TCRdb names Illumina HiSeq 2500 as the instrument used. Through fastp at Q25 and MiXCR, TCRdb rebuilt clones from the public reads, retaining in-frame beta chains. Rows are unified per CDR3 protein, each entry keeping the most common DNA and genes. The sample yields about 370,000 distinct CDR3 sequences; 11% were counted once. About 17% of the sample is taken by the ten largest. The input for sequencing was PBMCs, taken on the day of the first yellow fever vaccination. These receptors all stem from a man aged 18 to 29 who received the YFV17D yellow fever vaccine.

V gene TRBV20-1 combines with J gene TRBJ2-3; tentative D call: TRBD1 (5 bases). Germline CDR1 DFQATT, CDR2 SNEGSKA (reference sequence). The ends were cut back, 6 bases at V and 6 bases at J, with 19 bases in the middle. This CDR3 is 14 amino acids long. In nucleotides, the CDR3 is TGCAGTGCCAGCCCTCCTTCCAGGGCGGATACGCAGTATTTT. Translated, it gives CSASPPSRADTQYF.

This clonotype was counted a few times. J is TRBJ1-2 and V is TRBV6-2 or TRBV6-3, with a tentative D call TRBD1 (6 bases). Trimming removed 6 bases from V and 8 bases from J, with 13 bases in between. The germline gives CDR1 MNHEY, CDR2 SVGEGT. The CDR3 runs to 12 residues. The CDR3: CASSNGQIGYTF. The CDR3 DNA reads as TGTGCCAGCAGCAACGGACAGATCGGCTACACCTTC.

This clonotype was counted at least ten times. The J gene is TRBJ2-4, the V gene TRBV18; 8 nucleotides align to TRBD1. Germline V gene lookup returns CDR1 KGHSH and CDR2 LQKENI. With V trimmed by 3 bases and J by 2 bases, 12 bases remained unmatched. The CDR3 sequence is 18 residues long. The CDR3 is CASSPLSDRGDSKNIQYF. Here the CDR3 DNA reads TGTGCCAGCTCACCCCTAAGTGACAGGGGAGATTCCAAAAACATTCAGTACTTC.

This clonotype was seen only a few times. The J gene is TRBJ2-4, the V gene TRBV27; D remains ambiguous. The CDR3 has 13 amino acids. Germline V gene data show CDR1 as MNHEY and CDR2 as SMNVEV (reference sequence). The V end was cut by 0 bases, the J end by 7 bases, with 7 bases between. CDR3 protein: CASSLSPANIQYF. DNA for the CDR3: TGTGCCAGCAGTTTATCCCCAGCGAACATTCAGTACTTC.

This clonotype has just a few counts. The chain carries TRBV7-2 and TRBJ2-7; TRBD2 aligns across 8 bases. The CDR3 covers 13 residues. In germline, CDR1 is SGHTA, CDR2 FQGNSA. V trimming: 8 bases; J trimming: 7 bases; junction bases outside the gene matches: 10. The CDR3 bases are TGTGCCAGCTCGGCGGGGGGCGTGTGGGAGCAGTACTTC. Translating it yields CASSAGGVWEQYF.

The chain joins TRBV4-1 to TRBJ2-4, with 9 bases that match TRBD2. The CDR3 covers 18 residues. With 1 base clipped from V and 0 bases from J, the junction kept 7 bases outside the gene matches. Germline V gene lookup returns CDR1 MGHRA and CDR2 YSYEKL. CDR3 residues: CASSQGAAGGLAKNIQYF. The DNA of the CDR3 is TGCGCCAGCAGCCAAGGGGCGGCGGGGGGGCTAGCCAAAAACATTCAGTACTTC.

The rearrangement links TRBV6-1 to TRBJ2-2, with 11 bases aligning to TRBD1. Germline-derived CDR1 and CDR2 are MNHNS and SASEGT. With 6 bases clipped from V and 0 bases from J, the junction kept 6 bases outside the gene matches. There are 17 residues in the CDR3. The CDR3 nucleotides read TGTGCCAGCAGCCGGGACAGGGGGTCATCGAACACCGGGGAGCTGTTTTTT. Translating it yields CASSRDRGSSNTGELFF.

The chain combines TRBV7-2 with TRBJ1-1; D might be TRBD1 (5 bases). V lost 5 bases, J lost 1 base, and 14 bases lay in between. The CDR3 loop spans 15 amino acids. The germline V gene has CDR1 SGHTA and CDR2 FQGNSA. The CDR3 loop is CASSREGTANTEAFF. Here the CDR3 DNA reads TGTGCCAGCAGCCGAGAAGGGACGGCGAACACTGAAGCTTTCTTT.

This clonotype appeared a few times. The CDR3 DNA is TGTGCCAGCACAGGGGGCTGGACTGAAGCTTTCTTT. Its translation: CASTGGWTEAFF. The rearrangement uses TRBV12-3 or TRBV12-4 and TRBJ1-1, with 8 nucleotides matching TRBD1. The CDR3 is made up of 12 amino acids. The J segment lost 5 bases and the V segment lost 7 bases, leaving 3 bases of the junction unmatched.

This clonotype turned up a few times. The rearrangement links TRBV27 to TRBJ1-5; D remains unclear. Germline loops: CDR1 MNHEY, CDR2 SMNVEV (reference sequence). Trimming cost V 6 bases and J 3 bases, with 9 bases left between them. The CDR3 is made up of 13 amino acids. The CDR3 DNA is TGTGCCAGCAGACTACAGAACAATCAGCCCCAGCATTTT. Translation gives CASRLQNNQPQHF.